These 27 T cell receptor beta chains were all obtained from the same sample, sequenced in a study. TCRdb processed the 5' RACE reads anew with MiXCR; each CDR3 protein has one entry. Here the sample spans tens of thousands of distinct CDR3 sequences, 20% to 25% being singletons. The sorted Tregs were CD4+CD25+CD127-/low cells. The sequenced sample was Tregs sorted from a lymph node. Receptor source: a female donor with breast cancer.

As to this clonotype: This may come from a read error, since a much larger clone is one base off. J is TRBJ2-7 and V is TRBV4-1; TRBD1 might be the D (6 bases). Germline CDR1 and CDR2: MGHRA and YSYEKL. The CDR3 consists of 15 residues. The CDR3 reads CANSHGTSEVYEQYF. The CDR3 coding sequence is TGCGCCAACAGCCACGGGACATCGGAGGTCTACGAGCAGTACTTC.

This clonotype was seen a handful of times. The chain carries TRBV12-5 and TRBJ2-5, with 10 bases aligning to TRBD1. CDR1 is LGHNT, CDR2 FRNRAP, per germline. Germline trimming cut 3 bases from V and 3 bases from J; bases unmatched to any gene: 16. The CDR3 covers 19 residues. This CDR3 is CASGFPPTTTGGMKETQYF. The CDR3 coding sequence is TGTGCTAGTGGTTTTCCACCTACAACGACAGGGGGCATGAAAGAGACCCAGTACTTC.

The CDR3 DNA is TGTGCCAGCAGGGGGGAGATACAGGGTGTAAATCAGCCCCAGCATTTT. Its protein product is CASRGEIQGVNQPQHF. The rearrangement links TRBV5-5 to TRBJ1-5, with D tentatively TRBD1 (6 bases). The CDR3 has 16 residues. V lost 5 bases, J lost 4 bases, and 19 bases lay in between. Germline V gives CDR1 SGHKS, CDR2 YYEKEE (reference sequence).

There are many counts of this clonotype. The chain employs TRBV6-1 and TRBJ2-1; 13 bases match TRBD2. J gave up 9 bases and V 1 base, and 3 bases lay outside the gene matches. The CDR3 is made up of 15 amino acids. In germline, CDR1 is MNHNS, CDR2 SASEGT. CDR3 sequence: CASSEGTSGSSEQFF. CDR3 DNA sequence: TGTGCCAGCAGTGAAGGGACTAGCGGGAGTAGTGAGCAGTTCTTC.

This sequence joins TRBV4-1 and TRBJ2-7, with D perhaps being TRBD1 or TRBD2 (5 bases each). This CDR3 region has 15 residues. The V gene's germline CDR1 is MGHRA and CDR2 YSYEKL. Trimming took off 4 bases at V and 6 bases at J, with 19 bases between the two ends. CDR3 residues: CASSRNEGRTGEQYF. CDR3 DNA sequence: TGCGCCAGCAGCCGTAATGAGGGGCGAACCGGCGAGCAGTACTTC.

About this clonotype: Lacking the conserved final phenylalanine or tryptophan, this CDR3 likely reflects a read error. This chain uses TRBV6-2 or TRBV6-3 with TRBJ2-1; TRBD2 might be the D (6 bases). Germline lookup yields CDR1 MNHEY and CDR2 SVGEGT. This CDR3 has 15 amino acids. V lost 5 bases, J lost 1 base, and 12 bases lay in between. CDR3 sequence: CASSPGGASYNEQFL. CDR3 nucleotide sequence: TGTGCCAGCAGTCCCGGGGGAGCATCCTACAATGAGCAGTTCCTC.

This clonotype was detected a few times. The chain carries TRBV7-2 and TRBJ2-3; 8 nucleotides agree with TRBD2. Germline V gene sequence: CDR1 SGHTA, CDR2 FQGNSA. The CDR3 contains 15 residues. V was pared by 0 bases and J by 5 bases, with 4 bases of the junction left unmatched. Here the CDR3 DNA reads TGTGCCAGCAGCTTAGCTGCGGGAGGTATAGATACGCAGTATTTT. Translation: CASSLAAGGIDTQYF.

The genes are TRBV4-1 and TRBJ2-7; the match to TRBD2 covers 11 bases. CDR3 length: 14 amino acids. Germline CDR1 MGHRA, CDR2 YSYEKL. Trimming cost V 3 bases and J 3 bases; bases outside gene matches: 1. The CDR3 DNA sequence: TGCGCCAGCAGCCACGGACTAGCGGGCTACGAGCAGTACTTC. This gives the protein CASSHGLAGYEQYF.

This clonotype was counted a few times. This chain links TRBV15 with TRBJ1-2, with D unresolved. V was trimmed by 5 bases and J by 1 base, leaving 14 bases between them. CDR3 size: 15 residues. CDR1 is LNHNV, CDR2 YYDKDF, per germline (reference sequence). CDR3 nucleotide sequence: TGTGCCACCAGCCGGTACCTAGAGGTTAACTATGGCTACACCTTC. Its protein is CATSRYLEVNYGYTF.

This clonotype was observed many times. The chain combines TRBV9 with TRBJ1-1; a weak D match, TRBD1 (6 bases). With 3 bases removed from V and 1 base from J, the gap between germline ends came to 7 bases. Germline V gene data show CDR1 as SGDLS and CDR2 as YYNGEE. This CDR3 has 13 amino acids. CDR3 in amino acids: CASSEGGNTEAFF. The CDR3 DNA sequence: TGTGCCAGCAGCGAAGGGGGGAACACTGAAGCTTTCTTT.

This clonotype was seen many times. The V and J genes are TRBV6-5 and TRBJ2-7, with 9 positions matching TRBD2. Germline lookup yields CDR1 MNHEY and CDR2 SVGAGI. This CDR3 has 13 residues. V was pared by 8 bases and J by 4 bases, with 6 bases of the junction left unmatched. CDR3 sequence: CASRASGNYEQYF. DNA of the CDR3: TGTGCCAGCCGAGCTAGCGGGAATTACGAGCAGTACTTC.

The table lists this clonotype with many counts. V gene TRBV6-1 combines with J gene TRBJ2-6; no clear D. The ends were cut back, 6 bases at V and 0 bases at J, with 9 bases in the middle. This CDR3 has 15 amino acids. The germline CDR1 and CDR2 sequences are MNHNS and SASEGT. In DNA, the CDR3 is TGTGCCAGCAGCGTTCTCGGCTCTGGGGCCAACGTCCTGACTTTC. It is translated as CASSVLGSGANVLTF.

This clonotype was detected ten times or more. The chain carries TRBV30 and TRBJ1-1; D is undetermined. This CDR3 region has 13 residues. V was clipped by 2 bases and J by 2 bases, with 9 bases between them. The germline V gene encodes CDR1 GTSNPN and CDR2 SVGIG (reference sequence). CDR3 coding DNA: TGTGCCTGGAGTACGTCAGTCAACACTGAAGCTTTCTTT. This encodes CAWSTSVNTEAFF.

This clonotype is labeled medium-sized. V and J are TRBV5-1 and TRBJ2-1; 9 positions agree with TRBD2. The V segment lost 4 bases and the J segment 5 bases; nucleotides outside the gene matches: 7. The length of the CDR3 is 15 residues. Looked up from germline, CDR1 is SGHRS and CDR2 is YFSETQ. In DNA, the CDR3 is TGCGCCAGCAGCGAAGGGACTAGCCGAGACAATGAGCAGTTCTTC. Protein sequence: CASSEGTSRDNEQFF.

J is TRBJ2-5 and V is TRBV2; D assignment may be TRBD1 or TRBD2 (5 bases each). CDR3 length: 12 amino acids. Germline V gene lookup returns CDR1 SNHLY and CDR2 FYNNEI. V was pared by 6 bases and J by 4 bases, with 9 bases between. The CDR3 DNA is TGTGCCAGCAGCGCGAGGGGAGAGACCCAGTACTTC. It is translated as CASSARGETQYF.

The chain has TRBV11-2 and TRBJ1-3; D ambiguous. Trimming shortened V by 7 bases and J by 2 bases, and 15 bases separated the two germline ends. CDR1 is SGHAT and CDR2 is FQNNGV in the germline V gene. This CDR3 has 15 amino acids. In DNA form, the CDR3 reads TGTGCCAGCACCGGAACCTCAGCCGCTGGAAACACCATATATTTT. The encoded protein is CASTGTSAAGNTIYF.

This clonotype was observed a few times. CDR3 residues: CASSQMGLAGQSYEQYF. DNA for the CDR3: TGCGCCAGCAGCCAAATGGGACTAGCGGGTCAGTCCTACGAGCAGTACTTC. This chain links TRBV4-1 with TRBJ2-7, with 12 bases matching TRBD2. There are 17 residues in the CDR3. Looked up from germline, CDR1 is MGHRA and CDR2 is YSYEKL. With 2 bases clipped from V and 1 base from J, the junction kept 6 bases outside the gene matches.

The chain joins TRBV7-9 to TRBJ2-1; 7 nucleotides agree with TRBD1. The CDR3 covers 17 residues. J was trimmed by 2 bases and V by 6 bases; bases with no gene match: 13. Germline V CDR1 and CDR2: SEHNR, FQNEAQ (reference sequence). This CDR3 reads CASSRYPGTATYNEQFF. The CDR3 DNA reads TGTGCCAGCAGTCGATACCCCGGGACAGCAACCTACAATGAGCAGTTCTTC.

This clonotype was counted ten times or more. The V gene is TRBV7-8, the J gene TRBJ2-1, with D possibly being TRBD2 (6 bases). V was shortened by 0 bases and J by 7 bases, with 10 bases between the two germline ends. This CDR3 contains 14 residues. The germline CDR1 and CDR2 sequences are SGHVS and FQNEAQ. The CDR3 nucleotides read TGTGCCAGCAGCTTAGCGGGAGGAGGGAATGAGCAGTTCTTC. It translates to CASSLAGGGNEQFF.

This clonotype was recorded a few times. The CDR3 DNA is TGTGCCACCAGCAGAGAAGTGGGATATGGACAGATTTACTTC. Amino acid sequence: CATSREVGYGQIYF. The rearrangement joins TRBV15 to TRBJ2-4, with a possible D match to TRBD1 (6 bases). CDR3 length equals 14 residues. Trimming shortened V by 0 bases and J by 16 bases, and 19 bases separated the two germline ends. Per the germline V gene, CDR1 is LNHNV and CDR2 is YYDKDF (reference sequence).

This sequence joins TRBV4-1 and TRBJ2-7; TRBD1 matches 8 bases. There are 16 residues in the CDR3. V gave up 0 bases and J gave up 1 base; unmatched junction bases: 5. CDR1 is MGHRA, CDR2 YSYEKL, per germline. The CDR3 DNA reads as TGCGCCAGCAGCCAAGAAAGGACAGGGCGGTCCTACGAGCAGTACTTC. Translating gives CASSQERTGRSYEQYF.

This clonotype was detected once. A much larger clone differs from this one at a single base, so this may be a read error. The chain couples TRBV10-3 to TRBJ2-3; 7 bases are a match to TRBD2. The CDR3 runs 16 residues. V shed 2 bases and J 2 bases; nucleotides not matched to a gene: 7. Germline CDR1 reads ENHRY; CDR2 reads SYGVKD. The DNA for the CDR3 is TGTGCCATCAGTGAGGCAGCTAGCGGCCCCACAGATACGCAGTATTTT. Protein: CAISEAASGPTDTQYF.

The rearrangement uses TRBV18 and TRBJ2-1, with 8 positions matching TRBD1. The CDR3 consists of 14 residues. Germline CDR1 and CDR2: KGHSH and LQKENI. V shed 4 bases and J 7 bases; nucleotides not matched to a gene: 6. The CDR3: CASSLDRGGNEQFF. The DNA for the CDR3 is TGTGCCAGCTCACTAGACAGGGGAGGAAATGAGCAGTTCTTC.

The chain recombines TRBV6-6 with TRBJ2-3; 7 nucleotides align to TRBD2. V lost 11 bases and J lost 1; bases outside the gene matches: 12. The CDR3 sequence is 15 residues long. The germline V gene has CDR1 MNHNY and CDR2 SVGAGI (reference sequence). CDR3 amino acids: CAGLGGLAGTDTQYF. DNA for the CDR3: TGTGCCGGCCTAGGAGGCCTAGCGGGCACAGATACGCAGTATTTT.

This clonotype was recorded a few times. The rearrangement joins TRBV4-1 to TRBJ1-1; D ambiguous. CDR1 is MGHRA and CDR2 is YSYEKL in the germline V gene. CDR3 length: 12 residues. Trimming cost V 5 bases and J 3 bases, with 7 bases left between them. CDR3 coding DNA: TGCGCCAGCAGCGGATGGGACACTGAAGCTTTCTTT. Translating gives CASSGWDTEAFF.

This clonotype was seen at least ten times. This rearrangement joins TRBV6-5 to TRBJ1-6, with unresolved D. The CDR3 is 15 residues long. From germline, CDR1 is MNHEY and CDR2 SVGAGI. Trimming left V 2 bases short and J 8 bases short, with 13 bases between. The CDR3 loop is CASSYQGFGDSPLHF. CDR3 DNA sequence: TGTGCCAGCAGTTACCAAGGGTTTGGGGATTCACCCCTCCACTTT.

This clonotype turned up a few times. This chain uses TRBV4-1 with TRBJ2-5; D remains unclear. V dropped 4 bases and J dropped 0 bases, with 6 bases sitting between them. Germline loops: CDR1 MGHRA, CDR2 YSYEKL. The CDR3 loop spans 13 amino acids. The CDR3 nucleotides are TGCGCCAGCAGCCCCCGGGACCAAGAGACCCAGTACTTC. It encodes CASSPRDQETQYF.